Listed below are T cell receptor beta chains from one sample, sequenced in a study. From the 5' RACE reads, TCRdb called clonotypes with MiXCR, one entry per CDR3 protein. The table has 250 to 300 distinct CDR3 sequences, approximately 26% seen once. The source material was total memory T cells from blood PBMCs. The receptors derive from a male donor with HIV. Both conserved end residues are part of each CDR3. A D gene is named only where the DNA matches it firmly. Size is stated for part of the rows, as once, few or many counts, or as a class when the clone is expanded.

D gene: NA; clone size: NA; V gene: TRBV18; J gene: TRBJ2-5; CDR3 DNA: TGTGCCAGCTCACCACCGGGGGGAGAGACCCAGTACTTC; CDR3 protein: CASSPPGGETQYF
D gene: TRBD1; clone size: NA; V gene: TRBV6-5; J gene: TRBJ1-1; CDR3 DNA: TGTGCCAACAGTCGGACAGGGAACACTGAAGCTTTCTTT; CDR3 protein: CANSRTGNTEAFF
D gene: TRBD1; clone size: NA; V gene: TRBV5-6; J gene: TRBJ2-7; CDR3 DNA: TGTGCCAGCAGCTTTATCAGGGGGTCCTACGAGCAGTACTTC; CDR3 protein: CASSFIRGSYEQYF
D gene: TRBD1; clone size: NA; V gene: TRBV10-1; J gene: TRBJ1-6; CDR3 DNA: TGCGCCAGCAGTATGACAGGGGCGGAACCCCTCCACTTT; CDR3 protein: CASSMTGAEPLHF
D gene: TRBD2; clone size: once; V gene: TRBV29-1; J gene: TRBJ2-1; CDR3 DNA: TGCAGCGTTGGGGTGCGAGCGGGAAATGAGCAGTTCTTC; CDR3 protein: CSVGVRAGNEQFF
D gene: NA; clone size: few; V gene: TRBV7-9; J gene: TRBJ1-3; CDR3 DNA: TGTGCCAGCAGCTCTTGGGGCAGCTCTGGAAACACCATATATTTT; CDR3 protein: CASSSWGSSGNTIYF
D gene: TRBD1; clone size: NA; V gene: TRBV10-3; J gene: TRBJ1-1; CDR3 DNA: TGTGCCATCAGTGTCGAGTCAGGGGGCGGAGGAGGCACTGAAGCTTTCTTT; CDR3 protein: CAISVESGGGGGTEAFF
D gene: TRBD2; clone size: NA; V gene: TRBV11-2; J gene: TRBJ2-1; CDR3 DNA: TGTGCCAACAGCCGTAGCGGGAATGAGCAGTTCTTC; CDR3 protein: CANSRSGNEQFF
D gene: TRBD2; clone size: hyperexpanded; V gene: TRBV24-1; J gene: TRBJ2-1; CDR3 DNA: TGTGCCACCAGTGACATGACTAGCGGAGAGCAGTTCTTC; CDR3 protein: CATSDMTSGEQFF
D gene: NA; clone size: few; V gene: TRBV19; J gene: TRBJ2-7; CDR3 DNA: TGTGCCAGTAGTCGGTCTCTCTCCTACGAGCAGTACTTC; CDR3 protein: CASSRSLSYEQYF
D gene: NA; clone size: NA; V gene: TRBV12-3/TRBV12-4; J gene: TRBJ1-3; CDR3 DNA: TGTGCCAGCAGTTTCACGTGGCGCAACACCATATATTTT; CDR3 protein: CASSFTWRNTIYF
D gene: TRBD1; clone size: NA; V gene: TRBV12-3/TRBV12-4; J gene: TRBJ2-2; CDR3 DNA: TGTGCCAGCAGTTTGGGACAGACTCCCGGGGAGCTGTTTTTT; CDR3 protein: CASSLGQTPGELFF
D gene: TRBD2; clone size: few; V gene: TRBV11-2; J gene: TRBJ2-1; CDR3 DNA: TGTGCCAGCAGCCGTAGCGGGAATGAGCAGTTCTTC; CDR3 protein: CASSRSGNEQFF
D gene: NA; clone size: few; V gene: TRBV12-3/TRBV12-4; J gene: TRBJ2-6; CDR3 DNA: TGTGCCAGCAGTTTTGAGGGTGCTGGGGCCAACGTCCTGACTTTC; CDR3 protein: CASSFEGAGANVLTF
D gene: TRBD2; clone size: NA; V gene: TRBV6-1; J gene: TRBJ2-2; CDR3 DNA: TGTGCCAGCAGGTTAGCGGGAGCTAACACCGGGGAGCTGTTTTTT; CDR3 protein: CASRLAGANTGELFF
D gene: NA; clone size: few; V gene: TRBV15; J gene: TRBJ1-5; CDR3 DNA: TGTGCCACCAGCAGAGAAAGAAATCAGCCCCAGCATTTT; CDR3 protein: CATSRERNQPQHF
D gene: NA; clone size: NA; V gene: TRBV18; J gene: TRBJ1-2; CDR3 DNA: TGTGCCAGCTCACCGGTGGGCCAAAACTATGGCTACACCTTC; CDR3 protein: CASSPVGQNYGYTF
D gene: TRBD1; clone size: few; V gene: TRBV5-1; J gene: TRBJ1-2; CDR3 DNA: TGCGCCAGCAGCTCTACGGGACAGACTAACTATGGCTACACCTTC; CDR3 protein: CASSSTGQTNYGYTF